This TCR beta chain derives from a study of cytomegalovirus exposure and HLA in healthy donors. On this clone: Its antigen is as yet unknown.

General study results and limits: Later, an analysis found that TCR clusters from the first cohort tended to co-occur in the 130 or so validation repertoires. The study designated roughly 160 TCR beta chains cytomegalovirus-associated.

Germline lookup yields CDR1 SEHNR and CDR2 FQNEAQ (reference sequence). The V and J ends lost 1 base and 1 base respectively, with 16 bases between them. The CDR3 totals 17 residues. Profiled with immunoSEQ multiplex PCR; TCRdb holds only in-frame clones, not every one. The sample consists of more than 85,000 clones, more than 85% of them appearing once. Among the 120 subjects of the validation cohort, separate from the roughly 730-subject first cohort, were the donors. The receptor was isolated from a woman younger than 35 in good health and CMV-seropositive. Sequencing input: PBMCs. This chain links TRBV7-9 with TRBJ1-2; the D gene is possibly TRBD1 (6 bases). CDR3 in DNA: TGTGCCAGCAGCTTAGGCGGCAGGGGATACGATAACTATGGCTACACCTTC. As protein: CASSLGGRGYDNYGYTF.